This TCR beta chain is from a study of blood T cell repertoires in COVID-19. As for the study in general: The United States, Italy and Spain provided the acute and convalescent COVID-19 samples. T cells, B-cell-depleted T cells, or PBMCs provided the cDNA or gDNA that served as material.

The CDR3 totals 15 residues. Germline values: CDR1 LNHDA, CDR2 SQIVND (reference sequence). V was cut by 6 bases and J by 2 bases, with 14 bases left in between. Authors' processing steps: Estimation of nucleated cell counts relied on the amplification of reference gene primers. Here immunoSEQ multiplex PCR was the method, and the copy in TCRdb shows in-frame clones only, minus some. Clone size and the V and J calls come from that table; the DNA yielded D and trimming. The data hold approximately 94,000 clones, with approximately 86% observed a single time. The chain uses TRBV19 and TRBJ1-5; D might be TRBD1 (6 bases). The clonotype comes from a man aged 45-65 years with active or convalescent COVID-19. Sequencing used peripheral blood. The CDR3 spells CASSLQGIGNQPQHF. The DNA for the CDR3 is TGTGCCAGTAGCCTACAGGGAATTGGCAATCAGCCCCAGCATTTT.